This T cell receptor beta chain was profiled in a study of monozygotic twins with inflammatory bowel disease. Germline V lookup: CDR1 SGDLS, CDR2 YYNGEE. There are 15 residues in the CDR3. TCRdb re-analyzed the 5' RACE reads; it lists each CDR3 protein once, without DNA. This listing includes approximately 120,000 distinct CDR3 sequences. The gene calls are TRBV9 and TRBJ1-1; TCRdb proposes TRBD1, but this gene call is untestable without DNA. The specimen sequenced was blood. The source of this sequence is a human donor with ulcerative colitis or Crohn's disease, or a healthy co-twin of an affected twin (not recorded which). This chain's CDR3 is CASSDRRGMNTEAFF.